Below, 14 T cell receptor beta chains from the same sample are listed, as sequenced in a study of blood T cell repertoires in COVID-19. The assay was immunoSEQ multiplex PCR, and TCRdb's table has in-frame clones only and misses some. The sample holds about 190,000 clones, about 77% seen once. The sequencing input was peripheral blood. The receptors originated from an elderly woman with active or convalescent COVID-19.

The gene calls are TRBV10-3 and TRBJ2-2; 7 bases fit TRBD1. The J segment lost 6 bases and the V segment lost 8 bases, leaving 6 bases of the junction unmatched. This CDR3 region has 13 residues. Looked up from germline, CDR1 is ENHRY and CDR2 is SYGVKD. In DNA form, the CDR3 reads TGTGCCATCCAAGGACAGGAGGCCGGGGAGCTGTTTTTT. Its translation: CAIQGQEAGELFF.

This sequence joins TRBV12-3 or TRBV12-4 and TRBJ2-2, with unresolved D. Trimming shortened V by 6 bases and J by 4 bases, and 9 bases separated the two germline ends. The CDR3 runs to 13 residues. CDR3: CASSLAGTGELFF. CDR3 sequence (DNA): TGTGCCAGCAGCCTCGCCGGCACCGGGGAGCTGTTTTTT.

This clone is a singleton in its sample. The V gene is TRBV28, the J gene TRBJ2-5, with 10 bases that match TRBD1. Germline trimming cut 4 bases from V and 6 bases from J; bases unmatched to any gene: 11. This CDR3 region has 16 residues. CDR1 is MDHEN and CDR2 is SYDVKM in the germline V gene. CDR3 bases: TGTGCCAGCAGTTCTCCGGGGGGACAGGGGATAAAGACCCAGTACTTC. Its protein is CASSSPGGQGIKTQYF.

The chain recombines TRBV7-9 with TRBJ1-1; D is unclear. The length of the CDR3 is 15 residues. CDR1 and CDR2 (germline): SEHNR, FQNEAQ (reference sequence). Trimming removed 1 base at V and 2 bases at J, with 11 bases between. CDR3 DNA sequence: TGTGCCAGCAGCTTAGAAGGTTACAGTAACACTGAAGCTTTCTTT. Amino acids: CASSLEGYSNTEAFF.

This sequence joins TRBV11-2 and TRBJ2-1; D may be TRBD2 (5 bases). The CDR3 has 16 amino acids. Trimming took off 5 bases at V and 10 bases at J, with 24 bases between the two ends. Germline V CDR1 and CDR2: SGHAT, FQNNGV. CDR3 coding DNA: TGTGCCAGCAGCGATCCGGGGAAGGGATTGCTAAGCGAGCAGTTCTTC. Translating it yields CASSDPGKGLLSEQFF.

This clone showed up many times. This chain uses TRBV3-1 (or the pseudogene TRBV3-2) with TRBJ1-1; no clear D. CDR1 LGHDT and CDR2 YNNKEL come from the germline V gene (reference sequence). Trimming took 1 base from V and 6 from J, leaving 6 bases between them. CDR3 length equals 12 residues. CDR3 amino acids: CASSQGRAEAFF. DNA for the CDR3: TGTGCCAGCAGCCAAGGGAGAGCTGAAGCTTTCTTT.

The chain employs TRBV5-4 and TRBJ1-5; TRBD1 agrees at 11 bases. Trimming at V came to 3 bases and at J to 2 bases, leaving 4 bases not matched to a gene. Germline V gene data show CDR1 as SGHNT and CDR2 as YYREEE (reference sequence). The CDR3 has 16 amino acids. The CDR3 DNA sequence: TGTGCCAGCAGCTCCTGGACAGGGGGCGGCAATCAGCCCCAGCATTTT. Protein: CASSSWTGGGNQPQHF.

The gene calls are TRBV24-1 and TRBJ1-1; weak D call: TRBD1 (6 bases). V was clipped by 9 bases and J by 3 bases, with 13 bases between them. Germline-derived CDR1 and CDR2 are KGHDR and SFDVKD. This CDR3 is 13 amino acids long. The CDR3 spells CATSGQWDTEAFF. CDR3 nucleotide sequence: TGTGCCACCTCGGGACAATGGGACACTGAAGCTTTCTTT.

This clone was seen a handful of times. This chain joins TRBV3-1 (or the pseudogene TRBV3-2) and TRBJ2-5; unclear D gene. The CDR3 extends over 16 amino acids. Trimming pared 4 bases from V and 0 bases from J, leaving 15 bases between. Looked up from germline, CDR1 is LGHDT and CDR2 is YNNKEL (reference sequence). The CDR3 region has the DNA TGTGCCAGCAGCCGCAGTGTGGGCCGGTACCAAGAGACCCAGTACTTC. It specifies CASSRSVGRYQETQYF.

To note about this clone: The identical CDR3 is also encoded by other nucleotide sequences in the sample. The V gene is TRBV19, the J gene TRBJ1-1; no definite D call. Per the germline V gene, CDR1 is LNHDA and CDR2 is SQIVND (reference sequence). The CDR3 has 13 amino acids. V was cut by 3 bases and J by 4 bases, with 9 bases left in between. CDR3: CASSIRGSTEAFF. CDR3 in DNA: TGTGCCAGTAGTATCCGGGGAAGCACTGAAGCTTTCTTT.

The J gene is TRBJ1-1, the V gene TRBV19, with 8 bases matching TRBD1. The J segment lost 5 bases and the V segment lost 4 bases, leaving 12 bases of the junction unmatched. The CDR3 loop spans 16 amino acids. The germline V gene encodes CDR1 LNHDA and CDR2 SQIVND (reference sequence). The chain's CDR3 is CASSTGQARVGTEAFF. The CDR3 DNA reads as TGTGCCAGTAGTACGGGACAGGCCCGAGTGGGTACTGAAGCTTTCTTT.

This clone was found once. The chain recombines TRBV9 with TRBJ2-3, with 7 bases matching TRBD2. With V trimmed by 5 bases and J by 2 bases, 8 bases remained unmatched. The germline CDR1 and CDR2 sequences are SGDLS and YYNGEE. The CDR3 spans 15 residues. The CDR3 loop is CASSLAGVFTDTQYF. CDR3 sequence (DNA): TGTGCCAGCAGTCTGGCGGGGGTATTCACAGATACGCAGTATTTT. Full variable domain (missing parts from reference TRBV9 and TRBJ2-3): DSGVTQTPKHLITATGQRVTLRCSPRSGDLSVYWYQQSLDQGLQFLIQYYNGEERAKGNILERFSAQQFPDLHSELNLSSLELGDSALYFCASSLAGVFTDTQYFGPGTRLTVL.

CDR3 sequence reads: CASSLRQGYQHF. The CDR3, as DNA: TGTGCCAGCAGCTTAAGGCAGGGCTACCAGCATTTT. The chain uses TRBV7-2 and TRBJ1-5; a possible D gene is TRBD1 (5 bases). Germline values: CDR1 SGHTA, CDR2 FQGNSA. This CDR3 comprises 12 residues. The V end was cut by 2 bases, the J end by 12 bases, with 11 bases between.

This clone was recorded once. V is TRBV6-5 and J is TRBJ2-5, with D perhaps TRBD1 (5 bases). The germline V gene encodes CDR1 MNHEY and CDR2 SVGAGI. The CDR3 sequence is 15 residues long. Trimming pared 7 bases from V and 5 bases from J, leaving 20 bases between. CDR3: CASKTNGREGETQYF. The CDR3 coding sequence is TGTGCCAGCAAAACGAATGGCAGGGAAGGGGAGACCCAGTACTTC.